This T cell receptor beta chain was identified in a study of T cells after yellow fever vaccination. Study-wide context: The authors prepared low-cell-number fractions using SMART-Seq v4 Ultra Low Input.

TCRdb redid the calling of the 5' RACE reads with MiXCR, one entry per CDR3 protein. In the table there are 300,000 to 450,000 distinct CDR3 sequences, around 6.4% of which are singletons. Findings and limits, study-wide: Overlap between CD4 and CD8 compartments was detected for a small share of clonotypes. Contamination by abundant bulk-population clonotypes could be present in FACS-sorted repertoires.

In the case of this clonotype: What it binds is unknown. One end of the junction varies from germline; a read error may be responsible.

Sequencing used PBMCs, obtained 5 days after the yellow fever booster vaccination. This clonotype was obtained from a man in his thirties or forties who received the YFV17D yellow fever vaccine.

This chain's CDR3 is CASSLRGINTEVFF. Here the CDR3 DNA reads TGTGCCAGCAGCTTGCGGGGAATCAACACTGAAGTTTTCTTT. The rearrangement joins TRBV5-5 to TRBJ1-1; D uncertain. The CDR3 extends over 14 amino acids. In germline, CDR1 is SGHKS, CDR2 YYEKEE (reference sequence).